Below, 2 T cell receptor beta chains from the same sample are listed, as sequenced in a study of CD8+CD57+ T cells in acquired aplastic anemia. It was genomic DNA that served as the template for profiling TCR beta VDJ and CDR3. From the reads, TCRdb called clonotypes with MiXCR, one entry per CDR3 protein. The sample includes approximately 380,000 distinct CDR3 sequences, roughly 64% of them seen just once. The sample was sorted CD4+, CD8+, or CD8+CD57+ T cells (not recorded which) from PBMCs. These receptors all stem from a human donor in good health, serving as a control.

This clonotype was counted only a few times. Compared with germline, one end of the junction differs, possibly owing to a read error. The chain employs TRBV12-3 or TRBV12-4 and TRBJ2-7; D may match TRBD1 or TRBD2 (6 bases each). This CDR3 has 14 residues. The CDR3 reads CAISEGRGAYEQYF. CDR3 DNA: TGTGCCATCAGTGAGGGTAGGGGGGCCTACGAGCAGTACTTC.

V usage is TRBV20-1 and J usage is TRBJ1-5, with 10 positions matching TRBD1. The CDR3 length is 12 residues. CDR1 DFQATT and CDR2 SNEGSKA come from the germline V gene (reference sequence). V gave up 6 bases and J gave up 5 bases; unmatched junction bases: 1. The CDR3 reads CSAGTGDQPQHF. CDR3 in DNA: TGCAGTGCAGGGACAGGGGATCAGCCCCAGCATTTT.